The 4 T cell receptor beta chains given below trace back to one sample, sequenced in a study of cytomegalovirus exposure and HLA in healthy donors. PCR used 60 Vbeta primers and 13 Jbeta primers. The method was immunoSEQ multiplex PCR; TCRdb's version includes in-frame clones alone and lacks a portion of them. Here the sample spans approximately 130,000 clones, over 65% being singletons. The sequenced sample was PBMCs. The receptor set was obtained from a woman aged 40-49 years in good health and CMV-seronegative.

About this clone itself: The junction shows a germline mismatch at one end, possibly a read error. The chain employs TRBV28 and TRBJ2-6; 12 bases fit TRBD2. This CDR3 is 20 amino acids long. Germline V gene lookup returns CDR1 MDHEN and CDR2 SYDVKM. CDR3 DNA: TGTGCCAGCAGTTCCTTGACTAGCGGGAGCAGTTACTCTGGGGCCAACGGCCTGACTTTC. Translated: CASSSLTSGSSYSGANGLTF.

The chain links TRBV19 to TRBJ1-6, with TRBD1 matching over 7 bases. This CDR3 has 15 amino acids. Per germline, CDR1 LNHDA and CDR2 SQIVND (reference sequence). The V segment lost 5 bases and the J segment 14 bases; nucleotides outside the gene matches: 15. The CDR3, as DNA: TGTGCCAGTAGTTTCCCGCCCGCGCAGGGGGTCACCCTCCACTTT. Its translation is CASSFPPAQGVTLHF.

The chain carries TRBV28 and TRBJ1-4, with 7 bases lining up with TRBD1. Germline assignment: CDR1 MDHEN and CDR2 SYDVKM. The J segment lost 11 bases and the V segment lost 7 bases, leaving 4 bases of the junction unmatched. The CDR3 has 11 amino acids. The CDR3 is CASTQQGKLFF. CDR3 DNA sequence: TGTGCCAGCACCCAACAGGGGAAACTGTTTTTT.

Notes on this clone: Other DNA sequences of this sample code for an identical CDR3. The V and J genes are TRBV6-1 and TRBJ1-2; D remains ambiguous. Germline CDR1 and CDR2: MNHNS and SASEGT. The CDR3 totals 13 residues. V lost 8 bases and J 8 bases, leaving 18 bases between the germline ends. CDR3 residues: CASSQPGNRGYTF. The CDR3 region has the DNA TGTGCCAGCTCCCAGCCGGGGAATCGGGGCTACACCTTC.